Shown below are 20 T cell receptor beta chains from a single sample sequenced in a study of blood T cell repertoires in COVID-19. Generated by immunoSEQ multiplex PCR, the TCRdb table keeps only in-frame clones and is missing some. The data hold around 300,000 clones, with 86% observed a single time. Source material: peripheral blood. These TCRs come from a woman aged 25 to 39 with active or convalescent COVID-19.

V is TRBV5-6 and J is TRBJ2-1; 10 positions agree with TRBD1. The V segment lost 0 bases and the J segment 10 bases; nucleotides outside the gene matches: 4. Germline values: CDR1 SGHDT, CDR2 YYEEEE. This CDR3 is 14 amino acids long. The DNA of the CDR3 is TGTGCCAGCAGCTTGGTGGGACAGGGGATGGAGCAGTTCTTC. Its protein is CASSLVGQGMEQFF. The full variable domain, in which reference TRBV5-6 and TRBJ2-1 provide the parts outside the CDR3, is DAGVTQSPTHLIKTRGQQVTLRCSPKSGHDTVSWYQQALGQGPQFIFQYYEEEERQRGNFPDRFSGHQFPNYSSELNVNALLLGDSALYLCASSLVGQGMEQFFGPGTRLTVL.

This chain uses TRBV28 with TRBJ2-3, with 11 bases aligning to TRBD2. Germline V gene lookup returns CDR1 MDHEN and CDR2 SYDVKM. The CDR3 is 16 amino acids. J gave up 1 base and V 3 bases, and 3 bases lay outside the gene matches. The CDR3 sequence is CASSFLAGGGTDTQYF. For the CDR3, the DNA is TGTGCCAGCAGTTTCCTAGCGGGGGGCGGCACAGATACGCAGTATTTT.

The DNA of the CDR3 is TGTGCCAGCAGCTTAGATCCCCCCCTAGACAGACTTAACTATGGCTACACCTTC. Protein product: CASSLDPPLDRLNYGYTF. This sequence joins TRBV13 and TRBJ1-2, with D maybe TRBD1 (5 bases). With 1 base removed from V and 1 base from J, the gap between germline ends came to 19 bases. This CDR3 is 18 amino acids long. CDR1 and CDR2 (germline): PRHDT, FYEKMQ (reference sequence).

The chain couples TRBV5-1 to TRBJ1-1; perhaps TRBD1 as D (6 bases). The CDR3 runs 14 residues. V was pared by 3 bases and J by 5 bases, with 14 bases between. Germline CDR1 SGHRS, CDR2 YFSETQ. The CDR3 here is CASSSNPDRTEAFF. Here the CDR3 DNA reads TGCGCCAGCAGCTCAAATCCTGACAGGACTGAAGCTTTCTTT.

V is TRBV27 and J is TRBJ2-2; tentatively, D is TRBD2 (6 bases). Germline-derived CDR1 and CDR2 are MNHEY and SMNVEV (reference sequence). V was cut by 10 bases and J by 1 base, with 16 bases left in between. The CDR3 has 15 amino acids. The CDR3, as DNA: TGTGCCACCTTAAGGGGCGGGATGAACACCGGGGAGCTGTTTTTT. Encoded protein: CATLRGGMNTGELFF.

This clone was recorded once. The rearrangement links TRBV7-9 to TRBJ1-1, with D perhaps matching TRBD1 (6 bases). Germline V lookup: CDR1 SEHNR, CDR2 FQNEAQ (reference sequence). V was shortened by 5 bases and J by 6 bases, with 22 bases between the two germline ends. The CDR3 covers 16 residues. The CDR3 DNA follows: TGTGCCAGCAGCGCATACAGGGATTCGGGGAGGGCTGAAGCTTTCTTT. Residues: CASSAYRDSGRAEAFF.

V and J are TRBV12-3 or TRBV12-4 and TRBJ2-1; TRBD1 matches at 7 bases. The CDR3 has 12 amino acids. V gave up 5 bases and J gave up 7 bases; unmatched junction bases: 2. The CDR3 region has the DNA TGTGCCAGCAGTGTACAGGGGAATGAGCAGTTCTTC. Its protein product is CASSVQGNEQFF.

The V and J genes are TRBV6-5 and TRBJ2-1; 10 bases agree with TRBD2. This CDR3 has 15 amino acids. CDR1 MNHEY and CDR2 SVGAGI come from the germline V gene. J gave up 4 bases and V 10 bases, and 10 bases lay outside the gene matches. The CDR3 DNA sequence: TGTGCCACCGACCTAACTAGCGGGAATTACAATGAGCAGTTCTTC. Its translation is CATDLTSGNYNEQFF.

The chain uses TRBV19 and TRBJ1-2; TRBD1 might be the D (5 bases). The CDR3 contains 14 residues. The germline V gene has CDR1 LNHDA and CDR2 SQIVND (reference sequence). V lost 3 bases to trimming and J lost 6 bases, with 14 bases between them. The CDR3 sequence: CASSISRDRNGYTF. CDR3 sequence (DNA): TGTGCCAGTAGTATTAGCAGGGATAGGAATGGCTACACCTTC.

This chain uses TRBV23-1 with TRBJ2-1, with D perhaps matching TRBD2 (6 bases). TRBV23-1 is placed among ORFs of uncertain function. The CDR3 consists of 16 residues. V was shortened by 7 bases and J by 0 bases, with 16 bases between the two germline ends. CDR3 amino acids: CASTRDCPSSYNEQFF. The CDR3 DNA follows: TGCGCCAGCACCCGGGACTGTCCCAGCTCCTACAATGAGCAGTTCTTC.

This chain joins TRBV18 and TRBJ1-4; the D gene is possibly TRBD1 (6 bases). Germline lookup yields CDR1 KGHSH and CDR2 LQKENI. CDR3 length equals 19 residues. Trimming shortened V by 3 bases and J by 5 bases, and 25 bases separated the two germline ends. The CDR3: CASSPTPGHGVDGNEKLFF. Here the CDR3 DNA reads TGTGCCAGCTCACCGACCCCGGGACATGGTGTTGACGGGAATGAAAAACTGTTTTTT.

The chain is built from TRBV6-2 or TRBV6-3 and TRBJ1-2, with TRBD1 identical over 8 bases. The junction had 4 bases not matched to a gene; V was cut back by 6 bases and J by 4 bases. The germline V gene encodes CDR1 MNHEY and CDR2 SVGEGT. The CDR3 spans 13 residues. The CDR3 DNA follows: TGTGCCAGCAGCCCCGGGACAGGCTATGGCTACACCTTC. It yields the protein CASSPGTGYGYTF.

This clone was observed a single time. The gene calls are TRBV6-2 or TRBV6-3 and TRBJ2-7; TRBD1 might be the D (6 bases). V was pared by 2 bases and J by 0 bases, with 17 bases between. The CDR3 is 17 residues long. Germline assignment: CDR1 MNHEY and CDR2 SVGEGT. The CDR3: CASSYSPQQGFSYEQYF. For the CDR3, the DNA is TGTGCCAGCAGTTACAGCCCCCAACAGGGTTTCTCCTACGAGCAGTACTTC.

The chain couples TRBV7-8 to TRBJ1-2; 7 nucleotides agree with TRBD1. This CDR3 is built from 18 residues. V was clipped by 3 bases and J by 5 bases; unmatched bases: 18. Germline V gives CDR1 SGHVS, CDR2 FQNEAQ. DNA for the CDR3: TGTGCCAGCAGCTTCCGACCTTTGGTCCCAGGGGGTCCATATGGCTACACCTTC. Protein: CASSFRPLVPGGPYGYTF. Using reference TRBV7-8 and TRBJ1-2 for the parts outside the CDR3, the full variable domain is GAGVSQSPRYKVAKRGQDVALRCDPISGHVSLFWYQQALGQGPEFLTYFQNEAQLDKSGLPSDRFFAERPEGSVSTLKIQRTQQEDSAVYLCASSFRPLVPGGPYGYTFGSGTRLTVV.

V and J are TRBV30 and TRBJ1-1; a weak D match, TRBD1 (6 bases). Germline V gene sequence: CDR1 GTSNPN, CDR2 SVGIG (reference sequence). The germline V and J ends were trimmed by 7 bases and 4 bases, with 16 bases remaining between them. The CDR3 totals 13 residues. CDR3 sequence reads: CAYTGSTGTEAFF. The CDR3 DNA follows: TGTGCCTACACAGGGAGCACGGGCACTGAAGCTTTCTTT.

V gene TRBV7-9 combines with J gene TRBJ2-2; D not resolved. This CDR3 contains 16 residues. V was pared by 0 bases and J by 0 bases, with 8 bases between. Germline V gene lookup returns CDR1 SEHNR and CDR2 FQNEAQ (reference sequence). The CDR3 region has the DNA TGTGCCAGCAGCTTAGCACAGAGTACGAACACCGGGGAGCTGTTTTTT. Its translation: CASSLAQSTNTGELFF.

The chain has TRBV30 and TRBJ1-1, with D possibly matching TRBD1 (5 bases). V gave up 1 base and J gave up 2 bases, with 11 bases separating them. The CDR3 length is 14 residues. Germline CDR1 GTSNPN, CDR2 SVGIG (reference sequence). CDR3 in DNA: TGTGCCTGGAGTGCAGGGACTTCTAACACTGAAGCTTTCTTT. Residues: CAWSAGTSNTEAFF. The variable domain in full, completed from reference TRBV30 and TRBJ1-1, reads SQTIHQWPATLVQPVGSPLSLECTVEGTSNPNLYWYRQAAGRGLQLLFYSVGIGQISSEVPQNLSASRPQDRQFILSSKKLLLSDSGFYLCAWSAGTSNTEAFFGQGTRLTVV.

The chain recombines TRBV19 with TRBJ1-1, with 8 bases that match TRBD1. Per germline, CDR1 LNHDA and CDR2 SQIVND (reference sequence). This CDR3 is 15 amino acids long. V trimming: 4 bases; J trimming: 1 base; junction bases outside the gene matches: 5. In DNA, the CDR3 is TGTGCCAGTAGTACCTCGGACAGGGCGAACACTGAAGCTTTCTTT. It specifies CASSTSDRANTEAFF.

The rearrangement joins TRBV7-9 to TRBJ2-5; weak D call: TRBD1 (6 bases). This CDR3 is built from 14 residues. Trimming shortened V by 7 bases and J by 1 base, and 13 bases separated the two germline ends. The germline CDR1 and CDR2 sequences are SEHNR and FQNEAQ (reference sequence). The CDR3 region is CASNNEGVQETQYF. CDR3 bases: TGTGCCAGCAACAATGAGGGGGTCCAAGAGACCCAGTACTTC.

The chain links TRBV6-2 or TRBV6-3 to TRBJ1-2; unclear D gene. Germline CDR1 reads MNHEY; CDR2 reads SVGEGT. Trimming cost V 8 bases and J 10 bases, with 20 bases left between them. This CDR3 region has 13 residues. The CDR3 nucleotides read TGTGCCAGCGGCCCTCTGGGCAGGCCGTCCTACACCTTC. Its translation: CASGPLGRPSYTF.